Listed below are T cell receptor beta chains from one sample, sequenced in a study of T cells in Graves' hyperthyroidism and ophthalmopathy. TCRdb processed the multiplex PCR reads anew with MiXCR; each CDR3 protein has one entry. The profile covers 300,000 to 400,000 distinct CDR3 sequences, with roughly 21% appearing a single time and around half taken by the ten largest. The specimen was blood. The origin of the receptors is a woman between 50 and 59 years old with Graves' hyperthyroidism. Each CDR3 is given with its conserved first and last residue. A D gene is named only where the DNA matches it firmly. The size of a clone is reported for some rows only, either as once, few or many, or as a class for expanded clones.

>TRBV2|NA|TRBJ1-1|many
TGTGCCAGCAGTGGCGAGGTGGAAGCTTTCTTT
CASSGEVEAFF
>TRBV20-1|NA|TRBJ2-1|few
TGCAGTGCTTTTTCCGGGACACACTCCTACAATGAGCAGTTCTTC
CSAFSGTHSYNEQFF
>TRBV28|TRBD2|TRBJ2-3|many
TGTGCCAGCAGTTTAGCGGGAGGGGCAGATACGCAGTATTTT
CASSLAGGADTQYF
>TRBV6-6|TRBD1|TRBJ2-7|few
TGTGCCAGCAGTTACTCGGGACAGGGAATAGTTCCCTACGAGCAGTACTTC
CASSYSGQGIVPYEQYF
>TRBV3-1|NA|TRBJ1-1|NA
TGTGCCAGCAGCCACGGGAGGGCCGAAGCTTTCTTT
CASSHGRAEAFF
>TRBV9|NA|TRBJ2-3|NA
TGTGCCAGCAGCGTCTTCCAGCGGGCGAGCACAGGTACGCAGTATTTT
CASSVFQRASTGTQYF
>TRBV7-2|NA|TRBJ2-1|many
TGTGCCAGCAGCTCACAGTCCCCTCTACCAAATGAGCAGTTCTTC
CASSSQSPLPNEQFF
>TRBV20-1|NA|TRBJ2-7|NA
TGCAGTGCTGAGGGACGGACCTCCTACGAGCAGTACTTC
CSAEGRTSYEQYF
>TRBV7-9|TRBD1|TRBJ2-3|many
TGTGCCAGCAGCCAGGGACAGGGGGTCCCAGATACGCAGTATTTT
CASSQGQGVPDTQYF
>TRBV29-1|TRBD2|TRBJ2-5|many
TGCAGCGTGGGGACTAGCCTGGGAGAGACCCAGTACTTC
CSVGTSLGETQYF
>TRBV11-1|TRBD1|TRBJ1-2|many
TGTGCCAGCAGCGCCCAGGGGGCAGGGTATGGCTACACCTTC
CASSAQGAGYGYTF
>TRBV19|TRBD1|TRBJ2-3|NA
TGTGCCAGTAGTACTCAAAAACGACAGGGTTACACAACAGATACGCAGTATTTT
CASSTQKRQGYTTDTQYF
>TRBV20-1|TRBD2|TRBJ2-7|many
TGCAGTGCGGGCGGGAGCGGGTTAACCTACGAGCAGTACTTC
CSAGGSGLTYEQYF
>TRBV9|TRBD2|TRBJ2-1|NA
TGTGCCAGCAGCTTATCGGGACTAGCGGGACCTAGAGGCAATGAGCAGTTCTTC
CASSLSGLAGPRGNEQFF
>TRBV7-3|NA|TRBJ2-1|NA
TGTGCCAGCAGCTCCGGACACACCAATGAGCAGTTCTTC
CASSSGHTNEQFF
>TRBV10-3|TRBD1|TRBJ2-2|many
TGTGCCATCAGCCTCGGGACAGGGCCCACCGGGGAGCTGTTTTTT
CAISLGTGPTGELFF
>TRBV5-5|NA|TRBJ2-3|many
TGTGCCAGCAGCCACCCCGACTGGGATAGCACAGATACGCAGTATTTT
CASSHPDWDSTDTQYF
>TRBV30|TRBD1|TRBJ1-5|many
TGTGCCTGGAACTCTGGACAGGGGCCCAATCAGCCCCAGCATTTT
CAWNSGQGPNQPQHF
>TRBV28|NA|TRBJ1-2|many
TGTGCCAGCAGCCAAGGGACGAACGGGGGCTACACCTTC
CASSQGTNGGYTF
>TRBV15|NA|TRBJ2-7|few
TGTGCCACCAGCAGAGTGGTCGGCAGCACCTACGAGCAGTACTTC
CATSRVVGSTYEQYF
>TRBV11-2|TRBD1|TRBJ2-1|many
TGTGCCAGCAGCTTTACCGGGACAGGGTTTTACAATGAGCAGTTCTTC
CASSFTGTGFYNEQFF
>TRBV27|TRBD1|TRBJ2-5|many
TGTGCCAGCAGTTCAATATACCCCCAACAGGGGCCCCAAGAGACCCAGTACTTC
CASSSIYPQQGPQETQYF
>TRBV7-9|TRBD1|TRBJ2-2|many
TGTGCCAGCAGCCCCTGGGACAGAAACACCGGGGAGCTGTTTTTT
CASSPWDRNTGELFF
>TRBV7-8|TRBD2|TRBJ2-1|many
TGTGCCAGCAGCTTAAGGGGCGTACCGGGGGGATCCTACAATGAGCAGTTCTTC
CASSLRGVPGGSYNEQFF
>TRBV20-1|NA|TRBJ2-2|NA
TGCAGTGCTAGAAAGAGCACCGGGGAGCTGTTTTTT
CSARKSTGELFF
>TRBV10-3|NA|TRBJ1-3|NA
TGTGCCATCAATCCGGGGACCTCTGGAAACACCATATATTTT
CAINPGTSGNTIYF
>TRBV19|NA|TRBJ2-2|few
TGTGCCAGTAGTATAGTTTCAGGAGACGCCGGGGAGCTGTTTTTT
CASSIVSGDAGELFF
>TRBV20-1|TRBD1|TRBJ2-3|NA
TGCAGTGCTAGAGATCAAGGGACAGGGGGCGCGGATACGCAGTATTTT
CSARDQGTGGADTQYF
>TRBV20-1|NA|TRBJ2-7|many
TGCAGTGCTACGACCCCACAGGGAAACTCCTACGAGCAGTACTTC
CSATTPQGNSYEQYF
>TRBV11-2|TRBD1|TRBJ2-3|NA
TGTGCCAGCAGCTTAGTCCACCGGGACAGGGGTGCGCAGTATTTT
CASSLVHRDRGAQYF
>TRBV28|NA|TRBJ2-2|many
TGTGCCAGCAGGCGGGGTTACACCGGGGAGCTGTTTTTT
CASRRGYTGELFF
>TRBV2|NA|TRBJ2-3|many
TGTGCCAGCAGTGTTCGGGGACGTACCGATACGCAGTATTTT
CASSVRGRTDTQYF
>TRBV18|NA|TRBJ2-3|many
TGTGCCAGCTCCCATTCCGGCCCAGATACGCAGTATTTT
CASSHSGPDTQYF
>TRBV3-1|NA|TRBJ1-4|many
TGTGCCAGCAGCCAAGGCGGGACTAATGAAAAACTGTTTTTT
CASSQGGTNEKLFF
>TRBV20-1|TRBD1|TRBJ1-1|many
TGCAGTGCTAGTGGCGGGACAGGGGTTAACACTGAAGCTTTCTTT
CSASGGTGVNTEAFF
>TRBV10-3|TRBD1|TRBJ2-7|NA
TGTGCCTCTACTCGGGAACAGGGGGCCTACGAGCAGTACTTC
CASTREQGAYEQYF
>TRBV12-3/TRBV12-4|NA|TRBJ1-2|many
TGTGCCAGCAGCCCCGGACAGCCAGCTAACTATGGCTACACCTTC
CASSPGQPANYGYTF
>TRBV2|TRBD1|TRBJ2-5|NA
TGTGCCAGCAGCTTGACAGGGGCCCTCCAAGAGACCCAGTACTTC
CASSLTGALQETQYF
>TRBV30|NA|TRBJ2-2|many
TGTGCCTGGAGATGGGGGAATGGTCCCGGGGAGCTGTTTTTT
CAWRWGNGPGELFF
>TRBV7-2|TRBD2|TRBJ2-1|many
TGTGCCAGCAGCTTAGTCTTCGGGGGGGGAGATGAGCAGTTCTTC
CASSLVFGGGDEQFF
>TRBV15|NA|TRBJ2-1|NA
TGTGCCACCAGCAGAGATGTCGCCGGGTACAATGAGCAGTTCTTC
CATSRDVAGYNEQFF
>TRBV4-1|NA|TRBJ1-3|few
TGCGCCAGCAGCCAAGGTTATTGGTCTGGAAACACCATATATTTT
CASSQGYWSGNTIYF
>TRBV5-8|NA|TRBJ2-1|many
TGTGCCAGCAGTGCGAGGGAAGTCTCCTACAATGAGCAGTTCTTC
CASSAREVSYNEQFF
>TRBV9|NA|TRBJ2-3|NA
TGTGCCAGCAGCGTAGAGGTCGGGGGCAGCACAGATACGCAGTATTTT
CASSVEVGGSTDTQYF
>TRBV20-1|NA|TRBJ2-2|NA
TGCAGTGCTAGGCCGTATGAGGGCCCGAACACCGGGGAGCTGTTTTTT
CSARPYEGPNTGELFF
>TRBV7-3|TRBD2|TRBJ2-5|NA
TGTGCCAGCAGGTCTAGCGGGGGGACCAAAGAGACCCAGTACTTC
CASRSSGGTKETQYF
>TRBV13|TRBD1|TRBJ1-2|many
TGTGCCAGCAGCCCTCGACAGGGTGGGGATTATGGCTACACCTTC
CASSPRQGGDYGYTF
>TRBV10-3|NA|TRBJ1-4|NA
TGTGCCATCAGACCGGGACACGGAGGGCAGACTAATGAAAAACTGTTTTTT
CAIRPGHGGQTNEKLFF